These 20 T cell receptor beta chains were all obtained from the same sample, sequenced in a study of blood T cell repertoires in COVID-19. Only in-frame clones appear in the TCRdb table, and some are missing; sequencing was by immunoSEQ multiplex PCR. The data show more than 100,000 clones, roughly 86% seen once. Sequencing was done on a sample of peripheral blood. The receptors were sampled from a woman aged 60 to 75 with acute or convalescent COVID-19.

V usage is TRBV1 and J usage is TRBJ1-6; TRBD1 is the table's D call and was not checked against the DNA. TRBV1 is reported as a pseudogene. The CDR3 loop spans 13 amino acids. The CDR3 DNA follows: TGCACCAGCAGCTCTCAGGGTAATTCACCCCTCCACTTT. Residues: CTSSSQGNSPLHF.

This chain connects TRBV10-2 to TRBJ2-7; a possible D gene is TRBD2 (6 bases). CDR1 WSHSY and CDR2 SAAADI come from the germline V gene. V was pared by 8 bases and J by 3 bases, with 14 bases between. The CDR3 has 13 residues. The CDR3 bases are TGCGCCAGCTTAGCGGCTAGGCACTACGAGCAGTACTTC. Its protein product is CASLAARHYEQYF.

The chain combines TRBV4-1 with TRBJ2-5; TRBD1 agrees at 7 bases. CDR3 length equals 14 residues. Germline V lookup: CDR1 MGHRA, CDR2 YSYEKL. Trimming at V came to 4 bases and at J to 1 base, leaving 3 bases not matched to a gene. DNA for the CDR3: TGCGCCAGCAGCCCAGGGACAGTCCAAGAGACCCAGTACTTC. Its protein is CASSPGTVQETQYF.

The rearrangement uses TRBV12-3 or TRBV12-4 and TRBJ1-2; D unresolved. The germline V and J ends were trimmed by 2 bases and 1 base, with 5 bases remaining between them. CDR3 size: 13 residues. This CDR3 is CASSLNGNYGYTF. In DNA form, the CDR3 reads TGTGCCAGCAGTTTAAACGGTAACTATGGCTACACCTTC.

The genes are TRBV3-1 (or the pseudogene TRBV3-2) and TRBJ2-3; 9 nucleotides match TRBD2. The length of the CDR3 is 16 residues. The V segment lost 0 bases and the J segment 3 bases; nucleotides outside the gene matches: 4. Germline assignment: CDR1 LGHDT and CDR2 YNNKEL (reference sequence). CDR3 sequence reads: CASSQERTSVTDTQYF. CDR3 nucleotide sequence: TGTGCCAGCAGCCAAGAAAGGACTAGCGTAACAGATACGCAGTATTTT.

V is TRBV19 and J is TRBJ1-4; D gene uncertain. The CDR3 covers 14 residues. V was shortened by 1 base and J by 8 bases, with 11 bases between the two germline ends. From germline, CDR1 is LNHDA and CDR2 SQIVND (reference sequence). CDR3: CASSIGSAGEKLFF. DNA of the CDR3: TGTGCCAGTAGTATAGGTTCGGCAGGCGAAAAACTGTTTTTT. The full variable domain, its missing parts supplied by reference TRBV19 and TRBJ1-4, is DGGITQSPKYLFRKEGQNVTLSCEQNLNHDAMYWYRQDPGQGLRLIYYSQIVNDFQKGDIAEGYSVSREKKESFPLTVTSAQKNPTAFYLCASSIGSAGEKLFFGSGTQLSVL.

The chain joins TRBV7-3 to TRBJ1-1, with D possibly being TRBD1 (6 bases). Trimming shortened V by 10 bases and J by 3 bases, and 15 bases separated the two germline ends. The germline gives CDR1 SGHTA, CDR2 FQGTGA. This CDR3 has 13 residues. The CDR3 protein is CATSRGRDTEAFF. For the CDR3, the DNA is TGTGCCACCTCGAGGGGGAGGGACACTGAAGCTTTCTTT.

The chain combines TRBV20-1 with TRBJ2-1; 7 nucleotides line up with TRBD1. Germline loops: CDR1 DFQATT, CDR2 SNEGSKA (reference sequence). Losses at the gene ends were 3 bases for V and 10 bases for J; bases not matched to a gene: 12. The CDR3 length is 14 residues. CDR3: CSASLGQGVREQFF. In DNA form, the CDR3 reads TGCAGTGCTAGTTTGGGGCAGGGGGTAAGGGAGCAGTTCTTC.

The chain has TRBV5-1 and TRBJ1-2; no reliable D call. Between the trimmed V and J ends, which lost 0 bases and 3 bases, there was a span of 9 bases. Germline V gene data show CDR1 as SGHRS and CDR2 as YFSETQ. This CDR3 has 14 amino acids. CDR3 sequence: CASSLATADYGYTF. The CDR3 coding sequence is TGCGCCAGCAGCTTGGCCACAGCAGACTATGGCTACACCTTC.

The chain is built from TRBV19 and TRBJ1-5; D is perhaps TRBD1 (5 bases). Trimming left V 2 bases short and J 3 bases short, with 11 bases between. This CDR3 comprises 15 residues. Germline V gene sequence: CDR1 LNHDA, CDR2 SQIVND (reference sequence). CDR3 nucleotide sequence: TGTGCCAGTAGTATATCCTGGGGCCACAATCAGCCCCAGCATTTT. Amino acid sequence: CASSISWGHNQPQHF.

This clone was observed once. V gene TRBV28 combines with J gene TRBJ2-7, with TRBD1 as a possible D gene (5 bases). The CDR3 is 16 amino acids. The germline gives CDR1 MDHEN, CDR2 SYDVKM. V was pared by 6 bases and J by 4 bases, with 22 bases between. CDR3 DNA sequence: TGTGCCAGCAGCCAGGGTGGGGCAGTCAGTTTTTACGAGCAGTACTTC. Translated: CASSQGGAVSFYEQYF.

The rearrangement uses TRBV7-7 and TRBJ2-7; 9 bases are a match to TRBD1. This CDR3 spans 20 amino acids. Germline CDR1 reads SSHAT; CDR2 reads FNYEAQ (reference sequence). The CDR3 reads CASSSLTLDRGGSVSYEQYV. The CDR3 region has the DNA TGTGCTAGCAGCTCCCTTACCTTGGACAGGGGAGGTTCTGTATCCTACGAGCAGTACGTC.

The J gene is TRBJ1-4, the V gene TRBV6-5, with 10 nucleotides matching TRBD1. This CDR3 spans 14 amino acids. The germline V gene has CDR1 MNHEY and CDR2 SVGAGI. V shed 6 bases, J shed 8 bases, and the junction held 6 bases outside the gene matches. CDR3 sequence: CASRTTGGREKLFF. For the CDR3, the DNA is TGTGCCAGCAGAACGACAGGGGGCAGGGAAAAACTGTTTTTT.

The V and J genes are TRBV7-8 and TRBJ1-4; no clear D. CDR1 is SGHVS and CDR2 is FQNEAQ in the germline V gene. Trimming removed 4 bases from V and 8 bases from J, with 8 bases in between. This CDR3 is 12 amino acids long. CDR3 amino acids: CASSSSGEKLFF. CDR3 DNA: TGTGCCAGCAGCTCGTCAGGAGAAAAACTGTTTTTT.

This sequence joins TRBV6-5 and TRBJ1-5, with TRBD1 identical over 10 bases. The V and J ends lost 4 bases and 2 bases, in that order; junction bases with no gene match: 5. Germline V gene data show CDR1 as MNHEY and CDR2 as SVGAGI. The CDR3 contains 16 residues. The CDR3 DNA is TGTGCCAGCAGTTTGGACAGGGGGGGCGGCAATCAGCCCCAGCATTTT. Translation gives CASSLDRGGGNQPQHF.

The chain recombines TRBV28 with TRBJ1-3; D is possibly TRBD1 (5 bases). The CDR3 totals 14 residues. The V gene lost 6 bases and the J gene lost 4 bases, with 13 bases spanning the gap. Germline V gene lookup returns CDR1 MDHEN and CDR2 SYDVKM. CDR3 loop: CASRSYRGGNTIYF. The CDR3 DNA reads TGTGCCAGCAGAAGTTACCGGGGGGGAAACACCATATATTTT.

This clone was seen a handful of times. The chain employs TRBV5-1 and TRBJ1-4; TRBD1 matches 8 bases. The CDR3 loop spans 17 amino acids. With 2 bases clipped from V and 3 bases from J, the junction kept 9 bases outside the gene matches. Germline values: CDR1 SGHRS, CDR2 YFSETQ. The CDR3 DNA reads TGCGCCAGCAGCTTTGGCCAGCCGGGACAGGCTAATGAAAAACTGTTTTTT. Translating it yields CASSFGQPGQANEKLFF.

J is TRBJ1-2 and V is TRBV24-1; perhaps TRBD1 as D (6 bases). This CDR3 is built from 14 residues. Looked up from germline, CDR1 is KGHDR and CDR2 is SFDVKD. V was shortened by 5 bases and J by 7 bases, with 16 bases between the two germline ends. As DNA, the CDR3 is TGTGCCACCAGTGGTTACAGGGCCATGGGTGGCTACACCTTC. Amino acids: CATSGYRAMGGYTF.

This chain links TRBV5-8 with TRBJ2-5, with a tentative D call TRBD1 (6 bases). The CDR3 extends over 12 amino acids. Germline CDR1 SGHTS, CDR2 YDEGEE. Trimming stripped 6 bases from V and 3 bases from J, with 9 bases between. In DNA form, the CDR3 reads TGTGCCAGCACAACAGGGAAAGAGACCCAGTACTTC. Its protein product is CASTTGKETQYF.

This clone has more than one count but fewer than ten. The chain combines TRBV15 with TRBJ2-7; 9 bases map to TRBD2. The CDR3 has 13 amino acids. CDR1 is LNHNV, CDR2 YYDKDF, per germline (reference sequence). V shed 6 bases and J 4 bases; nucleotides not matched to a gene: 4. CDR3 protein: CATRVAGEYEQYF. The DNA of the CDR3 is TGTGCCACCAGAGTAGCGGGAGAGTACGAGCAGTACTTC.